There are a few counts of the clone carrying this T cell receptor beta chain. The data were obtained in a study of early T cells in non-severe SARS-CoV-2 infection. A single record per CDR3 protein comes from TCRdb applying MiXCR to the 5' RACE reads. In the table there are 55,000 to 75,000 distinct CDR3 sequences, 9% to 15% of which are singletons. Germline-derived CDR1 and CDR2 are MNHNY and SVGAGI (reference sequence). V was clipped by 0 bases and J by 4 bases; unmatched bases: 8. The CDR3 is 18 residues long. The sequence came from an adult who was a healthcare worker with PCR-confirmed SARS-CoV-2 infection or an uninfected control (not recorded which). This sequence joins TRBV6-6 and TRBJ2-3, with 12 positions matching TRBD2. The source material was whole blood. CDR3 residues: CASSYSLLAGGISDTQYF. Written as DNA, the CDR3 is TGTGCCAGCAGTTACTCGCTACTAGCGGGGGGAATTTCAGATACGCAGTATTTT.